This passage covers 24 T cell receptor beta chains from one sample sequenced in a study of T cell responses to AZD1222 COVID-19 vaccine. Data came from immunoSEQ multiplex PCR; TCRdb stores just in-frame clones and leaves some out. The table lists around 190,000 clones, about 92% of them singletons, with 1% to 1.5% in the top ten. The sample in question was peripheral blood, obtained on day 0 of AZD1222 vaccination. The receptors come from an adult in good health.

The chain has TRBV7-9 and TRBJ2-1; 7 bases are a match to TRBD2. J was trimmed by 6 bases and V by 5 bases; bases with no gene match: 10. CDR1 and CDR2 (germline): SEHNR, FQNEAQ (reference sequence). The CDR3 runs 15 residues. The CDR3 DNA reads as TGTGCCAGCAGCCACCTAGCGGTTACCCGCAATGAGCAGTTCTTC. Its translation is CASSHLAVTRNEQFF. Full variable domain (rest looked up from reference TRBV7-9 and TRBJ2-1): DTGVSQNPRHKITKRGQNVTFRCDPISEHNRLYWYRQTLGQGPEFLTYFQNEAQLEKSRLLSDRFSAERPKGSFSTLEIQRTEQGDSAMYLCASSHLAVTRNEQFFGPGTRLTVL.

This chain connects TRBV4-1 to TRBJ1-1; no clear D gene. CDR1 and CDR2 (germline): MGHRA, YSYEKL. Deletions cut 4 bases from V and 1 base from J, with 19 bases between. The CDR3 spans 17 residues. The CDR3 DNA is TGCGCCAGCAGCCCACAAGCCGTTCGGGTCCCGAACACTGAAGCTTTCTTT. Translating gives CASSPQAVRVPNTEAFF.

As for this clone: Compared with germline, one end of the junction differs, possibly owing to a read error. CDR3 in amino acids: CAITEGDRVYGYTF. CDR3 sequence (DNA): TGTGCCATCACTGAGGGGGACAGGGTCTATGGCTACACCTTC. The rearrangement joins TRBV10-3 to TRBJ1-2; TRBD1 matches at 9 bases. Germline CDR1 ENHRY, CDR2 SYGVKD. The length of the CDR3 is 14 residues.

The chain has TRBV11-2 and TRBJ1-1; D possibly corresponds to TRBD1 (6 bases). CDR3 size: 14 residues. Germline V gene data show CDR1 as SGHAT and CDR2 as FQNNGV. Trimming shortened V by 3 bases and J by 5 bases, and 13 bases separated the two germline ends. CDR3 amino acids: CASSFQGRGTEAFF. The CDR3 coding sequence is TGTGCCAGCAGCTTCCAAGGCAGGGGTACTGAAGCTTTCTTT.

The chain is built from TRBV29-1 and TRBJ1-1; D is possibly TRBD1 (5 bases). Germline V CDR1 and CDR2: SQVTM, ANQGSEA. V gave up 6 bases and J gave up 4 bases, with 9 bases separating them. This CDR3 is built from 11 residues. The CDR3 nucleotides read TGCAGCGTGACCGGGGGCACTGAAGCTTTCTTT. Protein sequence: CSVTGGTEAFF.

The CDR3: CASSPGDLLADTQYF. The CDR3 nucleotides read TGCGCCAGCAGTCCGGGGGACCTTTTAGCAGATACGCAGTATTTT. The V and J genes are TRBV10-1 and TRBJ2-3; tentatively, D is TRBD2 (6 bases). The V gene's germline CDR1 is WNHNN and CDR2 SYGVQD (reference sequence). CDR3 length: 15 amino acids. Trimming removed 5 bases from V and 4 bases from J, with 16 bases in between.

The V call is TRBV28, the J call TRBJ1-6; D possibly corresponds to TRBD1 (5 bases). CDR3 length: 15 residues. Between the trimmed V and J ends, which lost 10 bases and 3 bases, there was a span of 16 bases. Germline CDR1 is MDHEN and CDR2 is SYDVKM. The DNA of the CDR3 is TGTGCCATTCAACGGGGCCCACTCTATAATTCACCCCTCCACTTT. It codes for CAIQRGPLYNSPLHF. Full variable domain (rest looked up from reference TRBV28 and TRBJ1-6): DVKVTQSSRYLVKRTGEKVFLECVQDMDHENMFWYRQDPGLGLRLIYFSYDVKMKEKGDIPEGYSVSREKKERFSLILESASTNQTSMYLCAIQRGPLYNSPLHFGNGTRLTVT.

This rearrangement joins TRBV10-2 to TRBJ1-1; 7 bases line up with TRBD1. The V segment lost 10 bases and the J segment 2 bases; nucleotides outside the gene matches: 7. The CDR3 contains 13 residues. CDR1 is WSHSY and CDR2 is SAAADI in the germline V gene. The CDR3, as DNA: TGCGCCACCCAGGGGGTGGAAAACACTGAAGCTTTCTTT. This sequence encodes CATQGVENTEAFF.

This clone is a singleton in its sample. The chain is built from TRBV28 and TRBJ1-1, with D uncertain. The CDR3 length is 16 residues. V was shortened by 5 bases and J by 3 bases, with 19 bases between the two germline ends. In germline, CDR1 is MDHEN, CDR2 SYDVKM. CDR3 protein: CASSPTPRGYYTEAFF. The CDR3 nucleotides are TGTGCCAGCAGTCCCACCCCGAGAGGCTACTACACTGAAGCTTTCTTT.

The genes are TRBV28 and TRBJ1-4; the D gene is possibly TRBD1 (5 bases). Germline CDR1 is MDHEN and CDR2 is SYDVKM. This CDR3 comprises 17 residues. V was shortened by 3 bases and J by 3 bases, with 17 bases between the two germline ends. CDR3 sequence reads: CASSFLWKGRPNEKLFF. The CDR3, as DNA: TGTGCCAGCAGTTTTTTATGGAAGGGGCGGCCTAATGAAAAACTGTTTTTT.

The chain combines TRBV19 with TRBJ1-2; 9 bases are a match to TRBD1. The CDR3 loop spans 12 amino acids. Germline CDR1 LNHDA, CDR2 SQIVND (reference sequence). J was trimmed by 8 bases and V by 5 bases; bases with no gene match: 3. The CDR3 loop reads CASSDRGAGYTF. DNA for the CDR3: TGTGCCAGTAGTGACAGGGGGGCAGGCTACACCTTC.

The chain couples TRBV29-1 to TRBJ1-2; D is perhaps TRBD1 (6 bases). This CDR3 contains 16 residues. The V end was cut by 4 bases, the J end by 4 bases, with 22 bases between. Germline V gene data show CDR1 as SQVTM and CDR2 as ANQGSEA. The CDR3, as DNA: TGCAGCGTTGGAGGCGGTAGGGGGGGGTCTGGCTATGGCTACACCTTC. Translation gives CSVGGGRGGSGYGYTF.

This rearrangement joins TRBV5-4 to TRBJ2-3; 14 bases are shared with TRBD2. This CDR3 contains 17 residues. Germline assignment: CDR1 SGHNT and CDR2 YYREEE (reference sequence). J was trimmed by 5 bases and V by 3 bases; bases with no gene match: 8. The CDR3 DNA follows: TGTGCCAGCAGCTACCGACTAGCGGGGGGGCCAGGAGATACGCAGTATTTT. This codes for CASSYRLAGGPGDTQYF.

The chain recombines TRBV7-9 with TRBJ1-3; no clear D. With 2 bases removed from V and 0 bases from J, the gap between germline ends came to 8 bases. CDR1 is SEHNR, CDR2 FQNEAQ, per germline (reference sequence). The CDR3 is 15 residues long. DNA for the CDR3: TGTGCCAGCAGCTTATCCGGATTCTCTGGAAACACCATATATTTT. Protein sequence: CASSLSGFSGNTIYF.

The chain carries TRBV6-6 and TRBJ1-2, with TRBD1 matching over 11 bases. Germline V gives CDR1 MNHNY, CDR2 SVGAGI (reference sequence). V gave up 2 bases and J gave up 7 bases; unmatched junction bases: 0. The CDR3 covers 13 residues. The CDR3 loop is CASSYGTGGGYTF. The CDR3 DNA sequence: TGTGCCAGCAGTTACGGGACAGGGGGTGGCTACACCTTC.

The CDR3 region is CASSVQSSYNSPLHF. The CDR3 DNA follows: TGTGCCAGCAGCGTACAGAGCTCCTATAATTCACCCCTCCACTTT. The V gene is TRBV9, the J gene TRBJ1-6; D remains unclear. Trimming cost V 1 base and J 0 bases, with 5 bases left between them. The V gene's germline CDR1 is SGDLS and CDR2 YYNGEE. CDR3 length equals 15 residues.

This chain connects TRBV29-1 to TRBJ2-7; D tentatively reads TRBD1 or TRBD2 (6 bases each). V gave up 7 bases and J gave up 6 bases, with 13 bases separating them. This CDR3 has 11 amino acids. Germline lookup yields CDR1 SQVTM and CDR2 ANQGSEA. This chain's CDR3 is CSGGAGVEQYF. CDR3 nucleotide sequence: TGCAGCGGGGGGGCAGGGGTCGAGCAGTACTTC.

This clone has a single count. The gene calls are TRBV11-2 and TRBJ1-1; no definite D call. The CDR3 covers 13 residues. The germline gives CDR1 SGHAT, CDR2 FQNNGV. Trimming removed 7 bases from V and 0 bases from J, with 9 bases in between. CDR3 in amino acids: CASNQWMNTEAFF. CDR3 bases: TGTGCCAGCAACCAATGGATGAACACTGAAGCTTTCTTT. Drawing the rest from reference TRBV11-2 and TRBJ1-1, the complete variable domain is EAGVAQSPRYKIIEKRQSVAFWCNPISGHATLYWYQQILGQGPKLLIQFQNNGVVDDSQLPKDRFSAERLKGVDSTLKIQPAKLEDSAVYLCASNQWMNTEAFFGQGTRLTVV.

The chain joins TRBV10-3 to TRBJ2-3, with D tentatively TRBD1 (5 bases). The CDR3 totals 15 residues. Per the germline V gene, CDR1 is ENHRY and CDR2 is SYGVKD. Trimming stripped 5 bases from V and 0 bases from J, with 12 bases between. The CDR3 region has the DNA TGTGCCATCAGTACGACAGTCCTCAGCACAGATACGCAGTATTTT. This translates into CAISTTVLSTDTQYF.

The chain combines TRBV12-5 with TRBJ1-5; the match to TRBD1 covers 8 bases. The length of the CDR3 is 17 residues. Germline V gene sequence: CDR1 LGHNT, CDR2 FRNRAP. V shed 3 bases, J shed 0 bases, and the junction held 7 bases outside the gene matches. The CDR3 DNA sequence: TGTGCTAGTGGTTTCCTACAGGGGGACTATAGCAATCAGCCCCAGCATTTT. This translates into CASGFLQGDYSNQPQHF.

The chain combines TRBV7-9 with TRBJ2-3, with TRBD1 identical over 7 bases. This CDR3 is 18 amino acids long. CDR1 and CDR2 (germline): SEHNR, FQNEAQ (reference sequence). With 5 bases clipped from V and 9 bases from J, the junction kept 23 bases outside the gene matches. The CDR3 DNA follows: TGTGCCAGCAGCCCGCGGACGTCCTACAGGGGCAGCGGAAGCACGCAGTATTTT. Residues: CASSPRTSYRGSGSTQYF.

The chain joins TRBV2 to TRBJ1-5; 9 bases are a match to TRBD1. The CDR3 covers 14 residues. The germline CDR1 and CDR2 sequences are SNHLY and FYNNEI. With 2 bases clipped from V and 6 bases from J, the junction kept 2 bases outside the gene matches. The CDR3 here is CASSELDRGQPQHF. CDR3 DNA: TGTGCCAGCAGTGAATTGGACAGGGGTCAGCCCCAGCATTTT.

This chain joins TRBV7-2 and TRBJ2-5; TRBD1 is a possible D gene (7 bases). Per germline, CDR1 SGHTA and CDR2 FQGNSA. V lost 6 bases and J lost 4, with 18 bases in between. This CDR3 region has 15 residues. CDR3 sequence reads: CASRPQTGRGETQYF. CDR3 sequence (DNA): TGTGCCAGCAGGCCCCAGACAGGGCGGGGAGAGACCCAGTACTTC.

CDR3: CASRLTGLTNYGYTF. Here the CDR3 DNA reads TGTGCCAGCAGACTAACAGGATTAACTAACTATGGCTACACCTTC. V usage is TRBV27 and J usage is TRBJ1-2; TRBD1 might be the D (5 bases). Trimming cost V 6 bases and J 0 bases, with 14 bases left between them. This CDR3 is built from 15 residues. Germline CDR1 and CDR2: MNHEY and SMNVEV (reference sequence).